These 27 T cell receptor beta chains share one sample of origin, sequenced in a study of cytomegalovirus exposure and HLA in healthy donors. Some clones are missing from TCRdb's copy, which holds only in-frame ones; the method was immunoSEQ multiplex PCR. The sample lists about 200,000 clones; roughly 81% were seen once. Sequencing input: PBMCs. The receptors were gathered from a woman under 40 in good health and CMV-seronegative.

This chain links TRBV6-5 with TRBJ1-4; D uncertain. The germline CDR1 and CDR2 sequences are MNHEY and SVGAGI. The CDR3 length is 16 residues. V dropped 0 bases and J dropped 8 bases, with 16 bases sitting between them. The CDR3 region has the DNA TGTGCCAGCAGTTACTCGTTGGGCCCGGATCAAGAAAAACTGTTTTTT. This encodes CASSYSLGPDQEKLFF.

This chain joins TRBV19 and TRBJ1-2, with 8 bases aligning to TRBD1. After removal of 3 bases from V and 3 bases from J, the junction contained 3 bases not matched to a gene. The CDR3 is 14 residues long. Germline CDR1 is LNHDA and CDR2 is SQIVND (reference sequence). The CDR3 DNA reads as TGTGCCAGTAGTATGACAGGGGCGGACTATGGCTACACCTTC. It is translated as CASSMTGADYGYTF.

The rearrangement joins TRBV7-3 to TRBJ1-1; possibly TRBD1 for D (5 bases). The V gene lost 0 bases and the J gene lost 7 bases, with 6 bases spanning the gap. Germline V gene data show CDR1 as SGHTA and CDR2 as FQGTGA. This CDR3 is 12 amino acids long. DNA of the CDR3: TGTGCCAGCAGCTTAACGGGGGGTGAAGCTTTCTTT. Its translation: CASSLTGGEAFF. Filled out from reference TRBV7-3 and TRBJ1-1, the complete variable domain reads GAGVSQTPSNKVTEKGKYVELRCDPISGHTALYWYRQSLGQGPEFLIYFQGTGAADDSGLPNDRFFAVRPEGSVSTLKIQRTERGDSAVYLCASSLTGGEAFFGQGTRLTVV.

CDR3 region: CSVESGQGAWNTEAFF. The CDR3 nucleotides are TGCAGCGTTGAATCTGGACAGGGGGCTTGGAACACTGAAGCTTTCTTT. The V and J genes are TRBV29-1 and TRBJ1-1; 11 bases match TRBD1. The CDR3 runs to 16 residues. The junction had 6 bases not matched to a gene; V was cut back by 2 bases and J by 1 base. Looked up from germline, CDR1 is SQVTM and CDR2 is ANQGSEA.

The chain recombines TRBV19 with TRBJ1-1; D is uncertain. Trimming took 5 bases from V and 8 from J, leaving 12 bases between them. This CDR3 is built from 12 residues. Looked up from germline, CDR1 is LNHDA and CDR2 is SQIVND (reference sequence). The CDR3 region is CASSSRSAEAFF. The CDR3 DNA reads TGTGCCAGTAGTTCCCGTAGCGCGGAAGCTTTCTTT.

The chain is built from TRBV2 and TRBJ1-4; 7 nucleotides agree with TRBD1. CDR3 size: 15 residues. V was pared by 3 bases and J by 4 bases, with 5 bases of the junction left unmatched. CDR1 is SNHLY, CDR2 FYNNEI, per germline. Here the CDR3 DNA reads TGTGCCAGCAGTGAGACCGGGACAGTTAATGAAAAACTGTTTTTT. This encodes CASSETGTVNEKLFF.

The chain uses TRBV5-1 and TRBJ2-5; D not certain. This CDR3 is 13 amino acids long. Germline V lookup: CDR1 SGHRS, CDR2 YFSETQ. The germline V and J ends were trimmed by 1 base and 1 base, with 5 bases remaining between them. CDR3 protein: CASSLSSQETQYF. DNA for the CDR3: TGCGCCAGCAGCTTGTCTTCCCAAGAGACCCAGTACTTC.

The chain employs TRBV9 and TRBJ1-1; perhaps TRBD1 as D (6 bases). There are 14 residues in the CDR3. Deletions cut 1 base from V and 4 bases from J, with 11 bases between. Looked up from germline, CDR1 is SGDLS and CDR2 is YYNGEE. The CDR3 protein is CASSVSGGFTEAFF. The CDR3 DNA reads as TGTGCCAGCAGCGTAAGTGGGGGCTTCACTGAAGCTTTCTTT.

This clone was detected a few times. V usage is TRBV29-1 and J usage is TRBJ1-4, with TRBD1 identical over 7 bases. CDR3 length: 12 residues. Per germline, CDR1 SQVTM and CDR2 ANQGSEA. With 4 bases clipped from V and 5 bases from J, the junction kept 1 base outside the gene matches. The CDR3: CSVARGNEKLFF. The CDR3 DNA reads TGCAGCGTTGCCAGGGGGAATGAAAAACTGTTTTTT.

The V and J genes are TRBV7-3 and TRBJ2-1; TRBD2 matches 7 bases. J lost 7 bases, V lost 1 base, and 7 bases had no gene match. CDR1 and CDR2 from the germline V gene are SGHTA and FQGTGA. The CDR3 is made up of 15 amino acids. CDR3 in DNA: TGTGCCAGCAGCTTAATTTCTGGCGGGGGAAATGAGCAGTTCTTC. Its protein product is CASSLISGGGNEQFF.

This clone is a singleton in its sample. The genes are TRBV9 and TRBJ1-2; D gene uncertain. V lost 0 bases to trimming and J lost 4 bases, with 13 bases between them. The CDR3 extends over 15 amino acids. Germline values: CDR1 SGDLS, CDR2 YYNGEE. CDR3 amino acids: CASSVATGGPYGYTF. As DNA, the CDR3 is TGTGCCAGCAGCGTAGCTACGGGAGGGCCCTATGGCTACACCTTC.

The CDR3 DNA sequence: TGTGCCAGCAGCCCGGGACAGTTCCCCTACGAGCAGTACTTC. This translates into CASSPGQFPYEQYF. The V gene is TRBV7-9, the J gene TRBJ2-7, with TRBD1 identical over 7 bases. Losses at the gene ends were 5 bases for V and 2 bases for J; bases not matched to a gene: 6. The CDR3 totals 14 residues. The germline gives CDR1 SEHNR, CDR2 FQNEAQ (reference sequence).

The CDR3 DNA is TGTGCCAGTAGTGTTACAGGGGGCCTCACCCTCGAGCAGTACTTC. Amino acids: CASSVTGGLTLEQYF. V usage is TRBV19 and J usage is TRBJ2-7; 9 bases are shared with TRBD1. This CDR3 contains 15 residues. The germline CDR1 and CDR2 sequences are LNHDA and SQIVND (reference sequence). With V trimmed by 5 bases and J by 6 bases, 11 bases remained unmatched.

The chain uses TRBV19 and TRBJ2-7; 10 positions agree with TRBD2. Looked up from germline, CDR1 is LNHDA and CDR2 is SQIVND (reference sequence). This CDR3 spans 15 amino acids. V trimming: 5 bases; J trimming: 1 base; junction bases outside the gene matches: 5. As DNA, the CDR3 is TGTGCCAGTAGTCAGGGACTAGCGCGGTCCTACGAGCAGTACTTC. Translation: CASSQGLARSYEQYF.

The rearrangement uses TRBV5-8 and TRBJ2-7, with 8 bases fitting TRBD1. Trimming took 4 bases from V and 6 from J; bases not matched to a gene: 15. CDR1 is SGHTS and CDR2 is YDEGEE in the germline V gene. This CDR3 spans 16 amino acids. CDR3 sequence reads: CASSPGQASFLGEQYF. In DNA, the CDR3 is TGTGCCAGCAGCCCGGGACAGGCCTCTTTTTTAGGCGAGCAGTACTTC.

The chain uses TRBV5-1 and TRBJ2-1, with a tentative D call TRBD1 (6 bases). CDR1 and CDR2 (germline): SGHRS, YFSETQ. The CDR3 totals 17 residues. The V and J ends lost 4 bases and 0 bases respectively, with 17 bases between them. The CDR3 bases are TGCGCCAGCAGCAGCCGGGACACCCGGACCTCCTACAATGAGCAGTTCTTC. It codes for CASSSRDTRTSYNEQFF.

The rearrangement links TRBV29-1 to TRBJ2-7, with 14 positions matching TRBD2. V shed 5 bases and J 0 bases; nucleotides not matched to a gene: 6. The CDR3 has 16 residues. Germline lookup yields CDR1 SQVTM and CDR2 ANQGSEA. The CDR3 nucleotides read TGCAGCGTTCGTCGACTAGCGGGGGGGAGCTCCTACGAGCAGTACTTC. Protein: CSVRRLAGGSSYEQYF.

The V call is TRBV5-1, the J call TRBJ2-1, with 8 bases aligning to TRBD2. In germline, CDR1 is SGHRS, CDR2 YFSETQ. V dropped 6 bases and J dropped 4; count of bases not matched to a gene: 15. The CDR3 is made up of 17 amino acids. The CDR3 region has the DNA TGCGCCAGCACAGCGGGGGCCAAACAGGCTACTTACAATGAGCAGTTCTTC. The encoded protein is CASTAGAKQATYNEQFF.

V and J are TRBV19 and TRBJ2-7; 9 bases align to TRBD2. Per the germline V gene, CDR1 is LNHDA and CDR2 is SQIVND (reference sequence). This CDR3 has 14 residues. V dropped 7 bases and J dropped 4; count of bases not matched to a gene: 8. CDR3 coding DNA: TGTGCCAGTACGGCGGGAGGGATACCTTACGAGCAGTACTTC. Its protein is CASTAGGIPYEQYF.

The chain links TRBV7-6 to TRBJ2-3; TRBD2 might be the D (5 bases). Germline CDR1 reads SGHVS; CDR2 reads FNYEAQ. The ends were cut back, 4 bases at V and 6 bases at J, with 14 bases in the middle. This CDR3 has 14 amino acids. The CDR3 loop is CASSSLTGCDTQYF. The DNA for the CDR3 is TGTGCCAGCAGCTCCCTGACGGGGTGTGATACGCAGTATTTT.

This clone was detected a few times. The rearrangement uses TRBV7-3 and TRBJ2-2; D is undetermined. The CDR3 has 13 amino acids. V lost 5 bases and J 4 bases, leaving 8 bases between the germline ends. The V gene's germline CDR1 is SGHTA and CDR2 FQGTGA. The CDR3 DNA reads TGTGCCAGCAGCCGGTCGGGCACCGGGGAGCTGTTTTTT. It yields the protein CASSRSGTGELFF.

The chain couples TRBV27 to TRBJ1-2; 8 nucleotides agree with TRBD1. V was pared by 6 bases and J by 8 bases, with 8 bases of the junction left unmatched. This CDR3 spans 13 amino acids. Germline CDR1 reads MNHEY; CDR2 reads SMNVEV (reference sequence). CDR3 in amino acids: CASSQTGAGGYTF. As DNA, the CDR3 is TGTGCCAGCAGCCAGACAGGGGCAGGCGGCTACACCTTC.

This sequence joins TRBV5-6 and TRBJ1-3, with D possibly being TRBD1 (5 bases). The CDR3 is made up of 14 amino acids. Trimming removed 1 base at V and 9 bases at J, with 14 bases between. CDR1 is SGHDT, CDR2 YYEEEE, per germline. Here the CDR3 reads CASSLLQVPGTIYF. The CDR3, as DNA: TGTGCCAGCAGCTTGCTACAGGTTCCGGGCACCATATATTTT.

The gene calls are TRBV5-6 and TRBJ1-4; D is perhaps TRBD1 (6 bases). This CDR3 spans 16 amino acids. Trimming took 4 bases from V and 4 from J, leaving 17 bases between them. In germline, CDR1 is SGHDT, CDR2 YYEEEE. CDR3 loop: CASSPLTGMDNEKLFF. The CDR3 coding sequence is TGTGCCAGCAGCCCTCTTACAGGGATGGATAATGAAAAACTGTTTTTT. The variable domain in full, completed from reference TRBV5-6 and TRBJ1-4, reads DAGVTQSPTHLIKTRGQQVTLRCSPKSGHDTVSWYQQALGQGPQFIFQYYEEEERQRGNFPDRFSGHQFPNYSSELNVNALLLGDSALYLCASSPLTGMDNEKLFFGSGTQLSVL.

In this sample, this clone turned up once. The chain has TRBV7-2 and TRBJ2-2; D gene uncertain. The germline V gene encodes CDR1 SGHTA and CDR2 FQGNSA. The CDR3 is made up of 14 amino acids. Trimming left V 5 bases short and J 3 bases short, with 10 bases between. The CDR3 coding sequence is TGTGCCAGCAGCCCACACCTGGACACCGGGGAGCTGTTTTTT. Protein sequence: CASSPHLDTGELFF.

The chain couples TRBV6-1 to TRBJ2-5; possible D gene TRBD2, 5 bases. V was pared by 3 bases and J by 5 bases, with 16 bases between. Germline loops: CDR1 MNHNS, CDR2 SASEGT. This CDR3 has 15 amino acids. The CDR3 loop reads CASSEFLARVETQYF. CDR3 nucleotide sequence: TGTGCCAGCAGTGAGTTTCTAGCTAGAGTGGAGACCCAGTACTTC.

V and J are TRBV9 and TRBJ2-7; 7 bases are shared with TRBD1. Losses at the gene ends were 0 bases for V and 6 bases for J; bases not matched to a gene: 3. Germline V CDR1 and CDR2: SGDLS, YYNGEE. The CDR3 covers 13 residues. Here the CDR3 reads CASSVGTGIEQYF. The CDR3 nucleotides are TGTGCCAGCAGCGTAGGGACAGGTATCGAGCAGTACTTC. Drawing the rest from reference TRBV9 and TRBJ2-7, the complete variable domain is DSGVTQTPKHLITATGQRVTLRCSPRSGDLSVYWYQQSLDQGLQFLIQYYNGEERAKGNILERFSAQQFPDLHSELNLSSLELGDSALYFCASSVGTGIEQYFGPGTRLTVT.